This T cell receptor (beta chain) is drawn from a study of cytomegalovirus exposure and HLA in healthy donors. Measured with immunoSEQ multiplex PCR; TCRdb has only the in-frame clones, and not every one. The sample contains 100,000 to 150,000 clones, around 96% of which appear only once. The CDR3 contains 15 residues. V lost 5 bases, J lost 8 bases, and 6 bases stayed unmatched. Germline V lookup: CDR1 SGHNT, CDR2 YYREEE (reference sequence). This receptor was taken from a man younger than 30 in good health and CMV-seronegative. Sequenced sample: PBMCs. This chain links TRBV5-4 with TRBJ2-1, with TRBD2 matching 14 bases. The CDR3 nucleotides are TGTGCCAGCAGGTCCCCGGGACTAGCGGGGGATGAGCAGTTCTTC. Its protein product is CASRSPGLAGDEQFF.